This entry features one TCR beta chain sequence. The antigen is undetermined. There are 15 residues in the CDR3. The V and J ends lost 2 bases and 11 bases respectively, with 21 bases between them. Germline V gene lookup returns CDR1 MNHEY and CDR2 SVGAGI. This sample stems from a study of beta chain features in type 1 diabetes. Sequencing targeted expressed TCRB transcripts, as all isolated RNA had been reverse transcribed. The protocol was immunoSEQ multiplex PCR, while the TCRdb copy is restricted to in-frame clones and leaves out a portion. The sample consists of about 160,000 clones, approximately 7.8% of them appearing once. Study findings and constraints: Overrepresentation of cells with high TCR expression could result from cDNA sequencing. Type 1 diabetes patients had moderately but significantly shorter TCRB CDR3s in all four CD4+ subsets.

This chain connects TRBV6-5 to TRBJ1-2; TRBD1 might be the D (6 bases). The specimen sequenced was central memory CD4+ T cells from blood. The clonotype comes from a woman between 35 and 50 years old with type 1 diabetes. For the CDR3, the DNA is TGTGCCAGCAGTTACAGCGGGACACCCTTGGGACTATACACCTTC. It is translated as CASSYSGTPLGLYTF.